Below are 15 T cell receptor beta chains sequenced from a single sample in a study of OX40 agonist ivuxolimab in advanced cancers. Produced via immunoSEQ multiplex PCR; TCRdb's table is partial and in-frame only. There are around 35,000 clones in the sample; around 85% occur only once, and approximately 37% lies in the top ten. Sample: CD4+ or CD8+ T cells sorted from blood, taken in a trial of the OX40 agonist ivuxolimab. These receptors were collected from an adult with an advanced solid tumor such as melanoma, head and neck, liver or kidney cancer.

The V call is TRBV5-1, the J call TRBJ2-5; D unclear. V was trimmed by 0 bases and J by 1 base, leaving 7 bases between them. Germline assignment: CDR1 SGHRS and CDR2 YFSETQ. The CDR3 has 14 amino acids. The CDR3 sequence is CASSLAGVQETQYF. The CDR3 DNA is TGCGCCAGCAGCTTGGCTGGGGTCCAAGAGACCCAGTACTTC.

Written as DNA, the CDR3 is TGCGCCAGCAGCTTGGCTCTCCATTCACCCCTCCACTTT. Residues: CASSLALHSPLHF. The chain has TRBV5-1 and TRBJ1-6; D is undetermined. Germline loops: CDR1 SGHRS, CDR2 YFSETQ. The CDR3 covers 13 residues. V lost 0 bases, J lost 8 bases, and 6 bases lay in between. Full variable domain (missing parts from reference TRBV5-1 and TRBJ1-6): KAGVTQTPRYLIKTRGQQVTLSCSPISGHRSVSWYQQTPGQGLQFLFEYFSETQRNKGNFPGRFSGRQFSNSRSEMNVSTLELGDSALYLCASSLALHSPLHFGNGTRLTVT.

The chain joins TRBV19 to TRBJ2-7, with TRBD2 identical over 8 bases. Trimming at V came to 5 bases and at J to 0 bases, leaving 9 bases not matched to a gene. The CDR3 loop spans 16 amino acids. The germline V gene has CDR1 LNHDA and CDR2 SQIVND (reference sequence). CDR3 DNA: TGTGCCAGTAGTCTACTTAGCGGGGCCCGCTCCTACGAGCAGTACTTC. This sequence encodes CASSLLSGARSYEQYF. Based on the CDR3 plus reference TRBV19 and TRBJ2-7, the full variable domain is DGGITQSPKYLFRKEGQNVTLSCEQNLNHDAMYWYRQDPGQGLRLIYYSQIVNDFQKGDIAEGYSVSREKKESFPLTVTSAQKNPTAFYLCASSLLSGARSYEQYFGPGTRLTVT.

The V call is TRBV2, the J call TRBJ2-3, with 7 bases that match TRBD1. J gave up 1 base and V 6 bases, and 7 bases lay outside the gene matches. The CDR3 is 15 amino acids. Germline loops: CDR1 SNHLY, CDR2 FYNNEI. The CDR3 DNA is TGTGCCAGCAGCCGTCAGGGGGTGGGCACAGATACGCAGTATTTT. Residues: CASSRQGVGTDTQYF.

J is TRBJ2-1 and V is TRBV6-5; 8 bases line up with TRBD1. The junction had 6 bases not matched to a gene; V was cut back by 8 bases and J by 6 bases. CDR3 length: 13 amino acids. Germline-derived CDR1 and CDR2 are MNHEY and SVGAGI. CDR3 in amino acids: CASSRGHGNEQFF. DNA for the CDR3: TGTGCCAGCTCCAGGGGGCATGGCAATGAGCAGTTCTTC.

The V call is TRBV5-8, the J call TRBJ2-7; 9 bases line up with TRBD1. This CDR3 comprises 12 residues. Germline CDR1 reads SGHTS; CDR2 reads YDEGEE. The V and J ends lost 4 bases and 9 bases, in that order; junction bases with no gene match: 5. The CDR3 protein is CASSQDRGGQYF. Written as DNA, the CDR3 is TGTGCCAGCAGCCAGGACAGGGGAGGGCAGTACTTC.

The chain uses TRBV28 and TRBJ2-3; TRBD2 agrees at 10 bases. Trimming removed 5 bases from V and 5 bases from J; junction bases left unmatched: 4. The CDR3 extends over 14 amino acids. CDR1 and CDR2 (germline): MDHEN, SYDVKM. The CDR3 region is CASSRAGGKDTQYF. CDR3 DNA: TGTGCCAGCAGTCGAGCGGGGGGGAAAGATACGCAGTATTTT.

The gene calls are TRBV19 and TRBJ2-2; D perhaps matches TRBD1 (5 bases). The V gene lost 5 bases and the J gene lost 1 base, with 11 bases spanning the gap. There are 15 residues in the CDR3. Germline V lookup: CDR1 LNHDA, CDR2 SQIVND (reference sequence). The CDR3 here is CASSPFGQNTGELFF. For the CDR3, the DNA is TGTGCCAGTAGTCCGTTCGGACAGAACACCGGGGAGCTGTTTTTT.

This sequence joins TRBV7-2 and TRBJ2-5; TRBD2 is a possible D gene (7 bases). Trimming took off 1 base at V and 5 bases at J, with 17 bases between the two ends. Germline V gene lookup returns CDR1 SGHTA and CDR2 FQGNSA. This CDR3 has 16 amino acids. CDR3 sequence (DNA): TGTGCCAGCAGCTTAGGTGGAGGGGGAGGGTGGGAGACCCAGTACTTC. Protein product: CASSLGGGGGWETQYF.

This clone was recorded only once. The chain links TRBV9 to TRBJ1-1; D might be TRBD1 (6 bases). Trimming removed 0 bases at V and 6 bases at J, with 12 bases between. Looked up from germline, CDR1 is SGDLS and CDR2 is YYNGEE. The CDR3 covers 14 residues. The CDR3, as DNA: TGTGCCAGCAGCGTAGTTTCAGGGGCGGCTGAAGCTTTCTTT. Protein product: CASSVVSGAAEAFF.

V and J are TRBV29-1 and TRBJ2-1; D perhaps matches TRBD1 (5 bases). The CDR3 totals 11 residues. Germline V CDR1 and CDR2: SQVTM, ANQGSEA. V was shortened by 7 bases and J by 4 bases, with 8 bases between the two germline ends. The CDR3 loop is CSARQYNEQFF. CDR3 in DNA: TGCAGCGCCCGACAGTACAATGAGCAGTTCTTC.

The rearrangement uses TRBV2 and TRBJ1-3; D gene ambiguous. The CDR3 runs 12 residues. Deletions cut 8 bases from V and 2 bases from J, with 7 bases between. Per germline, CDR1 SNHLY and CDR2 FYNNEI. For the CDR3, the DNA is TGTGCCAGCCGCCCCCCTGGAAACACCATATATTTT. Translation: CASRPPGNTIYF.

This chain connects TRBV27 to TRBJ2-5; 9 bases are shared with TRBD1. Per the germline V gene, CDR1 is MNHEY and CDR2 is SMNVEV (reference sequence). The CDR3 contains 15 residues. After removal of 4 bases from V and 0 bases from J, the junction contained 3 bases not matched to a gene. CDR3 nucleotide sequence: TGTGCCAGCAGTTCCTGGACAGGGGACCAAGAGACCCAGTACTTC. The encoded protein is CASSSWTGDQETQYF.

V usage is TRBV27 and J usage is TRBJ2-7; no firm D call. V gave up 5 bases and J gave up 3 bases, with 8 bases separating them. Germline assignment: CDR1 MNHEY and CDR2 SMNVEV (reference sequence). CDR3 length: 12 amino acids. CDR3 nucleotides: TGTGCCAGCAGTCCTGACCTCTACGAGCAGTACTTC. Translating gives CASSPDLYEQYF.

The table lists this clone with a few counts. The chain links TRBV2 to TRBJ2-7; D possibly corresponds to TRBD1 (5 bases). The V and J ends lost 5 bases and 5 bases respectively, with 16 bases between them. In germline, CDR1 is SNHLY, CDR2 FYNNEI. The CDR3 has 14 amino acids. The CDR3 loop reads CASSSRVVRDEQYF. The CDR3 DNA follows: TGTGCCAGCAGTAGCAGGGTAGTAAGGGACGAGCAGTACTTC.